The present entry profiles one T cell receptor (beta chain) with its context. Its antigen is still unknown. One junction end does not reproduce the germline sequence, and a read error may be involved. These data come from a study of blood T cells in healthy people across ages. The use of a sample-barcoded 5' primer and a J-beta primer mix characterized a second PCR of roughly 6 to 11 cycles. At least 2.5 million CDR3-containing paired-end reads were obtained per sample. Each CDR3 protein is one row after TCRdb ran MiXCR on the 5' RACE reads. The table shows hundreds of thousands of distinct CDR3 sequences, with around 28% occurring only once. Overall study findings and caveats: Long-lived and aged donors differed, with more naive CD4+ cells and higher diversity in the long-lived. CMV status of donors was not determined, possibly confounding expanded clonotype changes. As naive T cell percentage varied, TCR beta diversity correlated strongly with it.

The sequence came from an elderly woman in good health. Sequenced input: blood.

DNA for the CDR3: TGTGCCGGCAGCCCCAGACTAGCGGGGGGTAATGAGCAGTTCTTC. Protein sequence: CAGSPRLAGGNEQFF. This chain uses TRBV6-6 with TRBJ2-1; 13 bases align to TRBD2. In germline, CDR1 is MNHNY, CDR2 SVGAGI (reference sequence). The CDR3 totals 15 residues.